Reported below is one T cell receptor (beta chain). How the authors handled the data: Estimation of nucleated cell counts relied on the amplification of reference gene primers. Clones were read by immunoSEQ multiplex PCR, and TCRdb kept only the in-frame ones, dropping some. V and J calls and clone size follow that table, whereas D and trimming were derived from the DNA. Of 140,000 to 150,000 clones detected, around 81% appear once; the ten largest clones hold roughly 3%. The data derive from a study of blood T cell repertoires in COVID-19. Trimming pared 6 bases from V and 3 bases from J, leaving 17 bases between. The CDR3 has 15 amino acids. The V gene's germline CDR1 is MNHEY and CDR2 SVGAGI.

The sample was peripheral blood. The receptor was derived from a woman in her thirties or forties with active or convalescent COVID-19. The chain joins TRBV6-5 to TRBJ1-2, with D tentatively TRBD1 (5 bases). CDR3 DNA sequence: TGTGCCAGCAGGGGGGGTAGGGGAATAGACTATGGCTACACCTTC. This codes for CASRGGRGIDYGYTF.